These 14 T cell receptor beta chains originate from one sample sequenced in a study of spatial heterogeneity in lung cancer. Via MiXCR, TCRdb re-called the 5' RACE reads, giving one row per CDR3 protein. The repertoire includes more than 80,000 distinct CDR3 sequences, over 9.5% of them detected once, and about 41% sits in the top ten. Time point given: sample taken at primary tumor resection. Tumor, nontumor lung or frozen PBMC supplied whole RNA, sequenced without sorting. The sample in question was PBMCs, obtained at surgery. The receptors stem from a male donor with early-stage non-small cell lung cancer.

The table lists this clonotype with many counts. The chain links TRBV7-8 to TRBJ1-1; 7 bases align to TRBD1. The CDR3 consists of 13 residues. Germline values: CDR1 SGHVS, CDR2 FQNEAQ. V shed 3 bases, J shed 4 bases, and the junction held 2 bases outside the gene matches. DNA for the CDR3: TGTGCCAGCAGCTTGACAGGGCCCACTGAAGCTTTCTTT. Its protein product is CASSLTGPTEAFF.

The rearrangement joins TRBV20-1 to TRBJ2-7, with D unresolved. The CDR3 consists of 14 residues. Germline-derived CDR1 and CDR2 are DFQATT and SNEGSKA (reference sequence). Trimming took 5 bases from V and 0 from J, leaving 14 bases between them. The CDR3 DNA reads as TGCAGTGCTGAGCCCGGAATGTCCTCCTACGAGCAGTACTTC. Its translation: CSAEPGMSSYEQYF.

The rearrangement links TRBV11-2 to TRBJ2-5; TRBD1 matches at 8 bases. The CDR3 sequence is 17 residues long. V gave up 2 bases and J gave up 4 bases; unmatched junction bases: 12. The germline CDR1 and CDR2 sequences are SGHAT and FQNNGV. Written as DNA, the CDR3 is TGTGCCAGCAGCTTACGCGTGGTTTCCAGGGGGCTAGAGACCCAGTACTTC. Residues: CASSLRVVSRGLETQYF.

There are many counts of this clonotype. J is TRBJ2-4 and V is TRBV5-1; TRBD1 agrees at 7 bases. CDR3 length equals 14 residues. Germline V CDR1 and CDR2: SGHRS, YFSETQ. V shed 5 bases, J shed 4 bases, and the junction held 6 bases outside the gene matches. The CDR3 reads CASRGTTGKNIQYF. CDR3 coding DNA: TGCGCCAGCAGAGGGACGACAGGGAAAAACATTCAGTACTTC.

The table lists this clonotype with a few counts. The chain joins TRBV7-2 to TRBJ2-1; possibly TRBD1 or TRBD2 for D (6 bases each). The CDR3 consists of 15 residues. The V and J ends lost 5 bases and 2 bases respectively, with 13 bases between them. Germline CDR1 and CDR2: SGHTA and FQGNSA. The CDR3 DNA sequence: TGTGCCAGCAGCCTACTCGGGGGCGCCTACAATGAGCAGTTCTTC. This codes for CASSLLGGAYNEQFF.

The chain employs TRBV28 and TRBJ1-2; the match to TRBD1 covers 10 bases. Germline lookup yields CDR1 MDHEN and CDR2 SYDVKM. V lost 6 bases to trimming and J lost 7 bases; unmatched junction nucleotides: 8. CDR3 length: 14 amino acids. DNA of the CDR3: TGTGCCAGCAGGCCCGACAGGGGGCTGCTTGGCTACACCTTC. Translating gives CASRPDRGLLGYTF.

This clonotype was seen a handful of times. This rearrangement joins TRBV19 to TRBJ1-2; a possible D gene is TRBD1 (6 bases). Germline V gene lookup returns CDR1 LNHDA and CDR2 SQIVND (reference sequence). This CDR3 is built from 19 residues. V gave up 3 bases and J gave up 7 bases, with 30 bases separating them. CDR3 amino acids: CASSIPPDRRKDVSSGYTF. CDR3 DNA: TGTGCCAGTAGTATCCCACCAGACAGGAGGAAGGACGTGTCGAGTGGCTACACCTTC.

The chain carries TRBV7-9 and TRBJ2-1, with TRBD2 as a possible D gene (6 bases). Trimming removed 5 bases at V and 5 bases at J, with 22 bases between. CDR3 length: 17 residues. Germline lookup yields CDR1 SEHNR and CDR2 FQNEAQ (reference sequence). The DNA for the CDR3 is TGTGCCAGCAGCCCTCATAGGGGATGGGGACTGGACAATGAGCAGTTCTTC. It yields the protein CASSPHRGWGLDNEQFF.

This clonotype has more than one count but fewer than ten. The chain carries TRBV28 and TRBJ2-6, with D unclear. The length of the CDR3 is 17 residues. With 4 bases removed from V and 4 bases from J, the gap between germline ends came to 17 bases. Germline-derived CDR1 and CDR2 are MDHEN and SYDVKM. CDR3 sequence: CASSSIRAGAGANVLTF. The CDR3 DNA follows: TGTGCCAGCAGTTCTATAAGGGCCGGCGCGGGGGCCAACGTCCTGACTTTC.

This clonotype has at least ten counts. The rearrangement uses TRBV5-1 and TRBJ2-5; 7 bases are a match to TRBD2. CDR3 length equals 15 residues. V trimming: 0 bases; J trimming: 3 bases; junction bases outside the gene matches: 5. The germline CDR1 and CDR2 sequences are SGHRS and YFSETQ. The CDR3 sequence is CASSLASGTKETQYF. The CDR3 DNA reads as TGCGCCAGCAGCTTGGCTTCCGGGACTAAAGAGACCCAGTACTTC.

The gene calls are TRBV20-1 and TRBJ2-7, with 8 bases aligning to TRBD2. CDR1 is DFQATT, CDR2 SNEGSKA, per germline (reference sequence). J gave up 6 bases and V 2 bases, and 9 bases lay outside the gene matches. The CDR3 spans 14 residues. CDR3 protein: CSARRSGRMAEQYF. CDR3 DNA sequence: TGCAGTGCTAGAAGGAGCGGGAGAATGGCCGAGCAGTACTTC.

The V and J genes are TRBV7-2 and TRBJ2-3; the match to TRBD1 covers 11 bases. Germline-derived CDR1 and CDR2 are SGHTA and FQGNSA. J was trimmed by 9 bases and V by 4 bases; bases with no gene match: 15. The CDR3 spans 17 residues. The CDR3 spells CASSSARTGGAPRTQYF. The CDR3 DNA sequence: TGTGCCAGCAGCTCCGCAAGGACAGGGGGCGCCCCCAGGACGCAGTATTTT. The complete variable domain, with remaining parts taken from reference TRBV7-2 and TRBJ2-3, reads GAGVSQSPSNKVTEKGKDVELRCDPISGHTALYWYRQSLGQGLEFLIYFQGNSAPDKSGLPSDRFSAERTGGSVSTLTIQRTQQEDSAVYLCASSSARTGGAPRTQYFGPGTRLTVL.

This clonotype was found a few times. The chain couples TRBV24-1 to TRBJ2-1; TRBD2 matches 13 bases. The germline CDR1 and CDR2 sequences are KGHDR and SFDVKD. After removal of 1 base from V and 8 bases from J, the junction contained 7 bases not matched to a gene. CDR3 length: 17 amino acids. The CDR3 spells CATSDLKGTSGVYEQFF. Here the CDR3 DNA reads TGTGCCACCAGTGATTTAAAAGGGACTAGCGGGGTCTATGAGCAGTTCTTC.

This clonotype appeared a few times. The rearrangement links TRBV7-3 to TRBJ2-1, with 15 bases that match TRBD2. The CDR3 has 14 amino acids. Germline CDR1 is SGHTA and CDR2 is FQGTGA. The V gene end was trimmed by 5 bases and the J gene end by 12 bases; junction bases not matched to a gene: 5. DNA of the CDR3: TGTGCCAGCAGCCCAGGGACTAGCGGGAGGCTGCAGTTCTTC. As protein: CASSPGTSGRLQFF. The full variable domain, completed using reference TRBV7-3 and TRBJ2-1, is GAGVSQTPSNKVTEKGKYVELRCDPISGHTALYWYRQSLGQGPEFLIYFQGTGAADDSGLPNDRFFAVRPEGSVSTLKIQRTERGDSAVYLCASSPGTSGRLQFFGPGTRLTVL.